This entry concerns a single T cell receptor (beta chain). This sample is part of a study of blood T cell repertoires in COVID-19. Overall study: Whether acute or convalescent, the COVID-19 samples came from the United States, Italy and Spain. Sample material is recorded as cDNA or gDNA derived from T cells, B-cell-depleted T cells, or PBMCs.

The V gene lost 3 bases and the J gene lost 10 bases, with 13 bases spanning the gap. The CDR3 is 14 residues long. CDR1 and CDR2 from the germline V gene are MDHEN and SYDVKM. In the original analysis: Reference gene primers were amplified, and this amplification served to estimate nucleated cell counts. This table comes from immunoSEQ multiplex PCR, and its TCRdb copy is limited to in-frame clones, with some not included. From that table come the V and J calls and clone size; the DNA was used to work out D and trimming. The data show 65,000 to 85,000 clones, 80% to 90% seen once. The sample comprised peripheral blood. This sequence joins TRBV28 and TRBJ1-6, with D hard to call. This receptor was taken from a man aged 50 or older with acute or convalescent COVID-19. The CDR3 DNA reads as TGTGCCAGCAGTTTGTCCGGGTTTAGGTCACCCCTCCACTTT. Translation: CASSLSGFRSPLHF.